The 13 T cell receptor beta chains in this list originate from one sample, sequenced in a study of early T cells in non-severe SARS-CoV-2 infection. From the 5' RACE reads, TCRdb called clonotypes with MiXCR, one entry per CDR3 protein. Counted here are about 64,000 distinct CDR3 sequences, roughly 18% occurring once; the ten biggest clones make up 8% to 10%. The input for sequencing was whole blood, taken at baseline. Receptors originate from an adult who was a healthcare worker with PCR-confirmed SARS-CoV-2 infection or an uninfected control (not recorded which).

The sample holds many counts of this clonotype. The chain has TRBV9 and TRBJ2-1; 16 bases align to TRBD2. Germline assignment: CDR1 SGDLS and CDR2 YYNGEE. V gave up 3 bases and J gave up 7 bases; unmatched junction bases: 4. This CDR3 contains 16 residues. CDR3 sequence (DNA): TGTGCCAGCAGCGCCCCGGGACTAGCGGGAGGGAATGAGCAGTTCTTC. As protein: CASSAPGLAGGNEQFF.

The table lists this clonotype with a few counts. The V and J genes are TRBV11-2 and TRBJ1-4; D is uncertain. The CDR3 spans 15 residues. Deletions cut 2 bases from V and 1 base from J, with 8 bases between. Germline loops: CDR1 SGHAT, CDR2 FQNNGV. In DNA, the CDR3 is TGTGCCAGCAGCTTAAGAGGGATAACTAATGAAAAACTGTTTTTT. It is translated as CASSLRGITNEKLFF.

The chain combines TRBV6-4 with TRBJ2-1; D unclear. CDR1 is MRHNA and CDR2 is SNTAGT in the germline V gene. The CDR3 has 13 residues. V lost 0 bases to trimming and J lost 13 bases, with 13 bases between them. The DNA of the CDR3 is TGTGCCAGCAGTGACTCTTCCGTGACCCGCCAGTTCTTC. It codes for CASSDSSVTRQFF.

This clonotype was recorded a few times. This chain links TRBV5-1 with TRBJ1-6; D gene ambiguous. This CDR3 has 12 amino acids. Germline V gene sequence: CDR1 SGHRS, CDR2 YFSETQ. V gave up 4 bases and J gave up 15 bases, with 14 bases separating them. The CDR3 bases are TGCGCCAGCAGCGACAACAACGTTAACCTCCACTTT. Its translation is CASSDNNVNLHF.

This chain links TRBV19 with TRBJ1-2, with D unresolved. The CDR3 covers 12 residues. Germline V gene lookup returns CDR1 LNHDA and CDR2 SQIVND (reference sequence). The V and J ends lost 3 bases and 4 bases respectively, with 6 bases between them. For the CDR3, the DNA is TGTGCCAGTAGTATGGGAATCTATGGCTACACCTTC. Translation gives CASSMGIYGYTF.

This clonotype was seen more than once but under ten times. The CDR3 DNA sequence: TGTGCCAGCAGGATTTGGGGCACTGAAGCTTTCTTT. It codes for CASRIWGTEAFF. The chain joins TRBV12-3 or TRBV12-4 to TRBJ1-1; unclear D gene. The CDR3 is 12 residues long. The V and J ends lost 6 bases and 4 bases respectively, with 9 bases between them.

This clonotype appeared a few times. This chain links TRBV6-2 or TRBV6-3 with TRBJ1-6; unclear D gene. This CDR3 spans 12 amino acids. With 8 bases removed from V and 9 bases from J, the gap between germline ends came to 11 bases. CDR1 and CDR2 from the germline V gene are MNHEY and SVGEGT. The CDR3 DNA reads TGTGCCAGCGGATTTTCGGGTTCACCCCTCCACTTT. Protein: CASGFSGSPLHF.

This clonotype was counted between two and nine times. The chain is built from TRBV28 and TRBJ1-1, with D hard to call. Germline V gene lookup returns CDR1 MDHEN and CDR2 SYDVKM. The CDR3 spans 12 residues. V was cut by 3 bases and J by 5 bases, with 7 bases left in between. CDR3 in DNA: TGTGCCAGCAGTTTTCAGGTTACTGAAGCTTTCTTT. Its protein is CASSFQVTEAFF.

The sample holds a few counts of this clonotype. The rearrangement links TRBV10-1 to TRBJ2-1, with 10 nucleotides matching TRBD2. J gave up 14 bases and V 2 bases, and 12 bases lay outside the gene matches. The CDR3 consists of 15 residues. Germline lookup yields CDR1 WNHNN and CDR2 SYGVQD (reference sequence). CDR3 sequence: CASSERPALAGLKFF. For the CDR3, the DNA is TGCGCCAGCAGTGAGAGGCCTGCACTAGCGGGATTGAAGTTCTTC.

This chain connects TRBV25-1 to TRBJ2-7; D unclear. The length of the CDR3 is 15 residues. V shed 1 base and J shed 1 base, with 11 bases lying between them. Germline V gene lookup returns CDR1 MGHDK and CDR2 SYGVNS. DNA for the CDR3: TGTGCCAGCAGTGAATCGGACGGCGCTTCCTACGAGCAGTACTTC. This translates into CASSESDGASYEQYF.

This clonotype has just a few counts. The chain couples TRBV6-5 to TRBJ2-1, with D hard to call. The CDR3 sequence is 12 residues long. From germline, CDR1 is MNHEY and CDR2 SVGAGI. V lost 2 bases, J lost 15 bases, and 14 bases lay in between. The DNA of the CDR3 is TGTGCCAGCAGTTACGGAAATTTAGAATGGTTCTTC. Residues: CASSYGNLEWFF.

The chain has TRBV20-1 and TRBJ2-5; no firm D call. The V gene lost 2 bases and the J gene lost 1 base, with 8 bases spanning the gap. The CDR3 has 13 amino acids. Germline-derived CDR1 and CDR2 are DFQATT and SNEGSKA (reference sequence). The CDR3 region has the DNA TGCAGTGCTAGATGGGCTGTCCAAGAGACCCAGTACTTC. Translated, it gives CSARWAVQETQYF.

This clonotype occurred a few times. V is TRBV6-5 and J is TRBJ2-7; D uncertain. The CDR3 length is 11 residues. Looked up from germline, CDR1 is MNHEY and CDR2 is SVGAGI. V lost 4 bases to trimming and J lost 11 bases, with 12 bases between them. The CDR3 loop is CASSFAGVKYF. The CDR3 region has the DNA TGTGCCAGCAGTTTCGCAGGAGTAAAGTACTTC.